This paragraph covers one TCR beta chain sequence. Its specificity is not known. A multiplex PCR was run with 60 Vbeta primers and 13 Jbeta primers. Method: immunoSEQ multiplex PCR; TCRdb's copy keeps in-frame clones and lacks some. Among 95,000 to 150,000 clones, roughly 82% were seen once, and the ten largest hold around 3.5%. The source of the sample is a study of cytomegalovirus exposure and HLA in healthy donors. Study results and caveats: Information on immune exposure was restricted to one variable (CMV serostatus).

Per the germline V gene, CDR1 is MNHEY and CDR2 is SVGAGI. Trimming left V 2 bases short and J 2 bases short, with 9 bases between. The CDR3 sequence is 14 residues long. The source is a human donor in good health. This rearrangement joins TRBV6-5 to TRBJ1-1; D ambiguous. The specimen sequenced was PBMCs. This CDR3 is CASSYAGGNTEAFF. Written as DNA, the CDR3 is TGTGCCAGCAGTTACGCGGGTGGTAACACTGAAGCTTTCTTT.